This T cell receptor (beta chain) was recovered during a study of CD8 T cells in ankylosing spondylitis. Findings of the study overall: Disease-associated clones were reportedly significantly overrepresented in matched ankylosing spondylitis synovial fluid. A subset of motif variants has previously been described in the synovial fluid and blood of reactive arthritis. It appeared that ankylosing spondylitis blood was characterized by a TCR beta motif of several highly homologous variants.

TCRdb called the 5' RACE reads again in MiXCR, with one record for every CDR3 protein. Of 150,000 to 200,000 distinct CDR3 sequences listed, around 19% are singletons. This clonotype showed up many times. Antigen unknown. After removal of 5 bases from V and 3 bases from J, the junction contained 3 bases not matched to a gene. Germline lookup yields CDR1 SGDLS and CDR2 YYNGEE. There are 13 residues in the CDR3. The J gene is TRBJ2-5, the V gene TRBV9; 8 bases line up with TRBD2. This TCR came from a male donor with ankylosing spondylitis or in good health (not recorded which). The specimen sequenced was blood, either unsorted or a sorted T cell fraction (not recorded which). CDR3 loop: CASRQREKETQYF. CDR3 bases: TGTGCCAGCAGACAGCGGGAGAAAGAGACCCAGTACTTC.